One sample yielded the 27 T cell receptor beta chains listed below, sequenced in a study of T cell repertoires in cytomegalovirus infection. TCRdb itself ran the reads through MiXCR, one entry per CDR3 protein. Of some 390,000 distinct CDR3 sequences in the sample, roughly 20% are singletons; the top ten hold about 10%. Sequencing used PBMCs. These TCRs come from a human donor in good health (CMV status not recorded). Some clones in this sample may be carry-over from other donors' samples.

The chain is built from TRBV6-8 and TRBJ1-5; TRBD1 is a possible D gene (5 bases). V lost 6 bases to trimming and J lost 7 bases, with 19 bases between them. This CDR3 is built from 15 residues. Germline CDR1 and CDR2: MNHGY and SAAAGT. CDR3 nucleotide sequence: TGTGCCAGCAGCTATATACGGGGGTGGAGGCAGCCCCAGCATTTT. It yields the protein CASSYIRGWRQPQHF.

At least ten counts were recorded for this clonotype. This chain links TRBV7-9 with TRBJ2-3, with 9 bases matching TRBD2. The CDR3 spans 16 residues. Germline loops: CDR1 SEHNR, CDR2 FQNEAQ (reference sequence). V was clipped by 4 bases and J by 4 bases; unmatched bases: 9. Here the CDR3 DNA reads TGTGCCAGCAGCTCTTTATCTAGCGGGAACGCAGATACGCAGTATTTT. It specifies CASSSLSSGNADTQYF. Drawing the rest from reference TRBV7-9 and TRBJ2-3, the complete variable domain is DTGVSQNPRHKITKRGQNVTFRCDPISEHNRLYWYRQTLGQGPEFLTYFQNEAQLEKSRLLSDRFSAERPKGSFSTLEIQRTEQGDSAMYLCASSSLSSGNADTQYFGPGTRLTVL.

The sample holds a few counts of this clonotype. The rearrangement uses TRBV12-3 or TRBV12-4 and TRBJ1-4; TRBD1 matches at 8 bases. V shed 3 bases, J shed 7 bases, and the junction held 4 bases outside the gene matches. CDR3 length: 14 residues. The CDR3 sequence is CASSFSGGGEKLFF. CDR3 DNA: TGTGCCAGCAGTTTTTCAGGGGGCGGTGAAAAACTGTTTTTT.

This clonotype was recorded many times. This chain connects TRBV28 to TRBJ2-3; 13 bases are shared with TRBD2. With V trimmed by 5 bases and J by 3 bases, 2 bases remained unmatched. The CDR3 runs to 15 residues. Germline V gene lookup returns CDR1 MDHEN and CDR2 SYDVKM. The CDR3 loop reads CASSQTSGGTDTQYF. The CDR3 DNA follows: TGTGCCAGCAGTCAGACTAGCGGGGGGACAGATACGCAGTATTTT. Full variable domain (rest looked up from reference TRBV28 and TRBJ2-3): DVKVTQSSRYLVKRTGEKVFLECVQDMDHENMFWYRQDPGLGLRLIYFSYDVKMKEKGDIPEGYSVSREKKERFSLILESASTNQTSMYLCASSQTSGGTDTQYFGPGTRLTVL.

The chain's CDR3 is CASSRVIGIQYF. CDR3 sequence (DNA): TGTGCCAGCAGCCGGGTAATTGGCATTCAGTACTTC. The chain has TRBV28 and TRBJ2-4; D not resolved. The CDR3 sequence is 12 residues long. Trimming left V 6 bases short and J 9 bases short, with 12 bases between. The germline gives CDR1 MDHEN, CDR2 SYDVKM.

This clonotype has more than one count but fewer than ten. The chain recombines TRBV6-1 with TRBJ2-3; the D gene is possibly TRBD1 (6 bases). Germline CDR1 reads MNHNS; CDR2 reads SASEGT. The CDR3 contains 17 residues. Trimming shortened V by 0 bases and J by 8 bases, and 21 bases separated the two germline ends. CDR3 protein: CASSEALPQGFSGTQYF. The CDR3, as DNA: TGTGCCAGCAGTGAAGCGCTTCCACAGGGTTTTTCGGGTACGCAGTATTTT.

In this sample, this clonotype turned up a few times. This chain uses TRBV10-3 with TRBJ1-5; D not resolved. CDR1 and CDR2 from the germline V gene are ENHRY and SYGVKD. This CDR3 is built from 12 residues. Between the trimmed V and J ends, which lost 8 bases and 5 bases, there was a span of 10 bases. CDR3 loop: CAIADGDQPQHF. Here the CDR3 DNA reads TGTGCCATCGCGGATGGAGATCAGCCCCAGCATTTT.

In its sample, this clonotype was seen a few times. The chain couples TRBV29-1 to TRBJ1-6; 9 bases are shared with TRBD1. This CDR3 has 13 residues. V dropped 5 bases and J dropped 9; count of bases not matched to a gene: 5. Germline CDR1 reads SQVTM; CDR2 reads ANQGSEA. The CDR3 region is CSVRLTGGSPLHF. CDR3 coding DNA: TGCAGCGTTCGCTTGACAGGGGGTTCACCCCTCCACTTT.

The V and J genes are TRBV20-1 and TRBJ1-5; 7 nucleotides align to TRBD1. The CDR3 runs to 18 residues. In germline, CDR1 is DFQATT, CDR2 SNEGSKA (reference sequence). The trim removed 3 bases at V and 2 bases at J, leaving 16 bases unmatched. In DNA form, the CDR3 reads TGCAGTGCTAGGCCACAGGGGAGGGATTATAGCGGCAATCAGCCCCAGCATTTT. Protein: CSARPQGRDYSGNQPQHF.

This clonotype has more than one count but fewer than ten. V and J are TRBV6-2 or TRBV6-3 and TRBJ2-1; either TRBD1 or TRBD2 may fit D (5 bases each). The CDR3 has 13 amino acids. Trimming cost V 8 bases and J 4 bases, with 12 bases left between them. Germline loops: CDR1 MNHEY, CDR2 SVGEGT. The CDR3 reads CASQLRGYNEQFF. CDR3 nucleotide sequence: TGTGCCAGCCAATTGAGGGGATACAATGAGCAGTTCTTC.

In its sample, this clonotype was seen many times. V usage is TRBV28 and J usage is TRBJ2-1; 10 bases are shared with TRBD1. The CDR3 spans 17 residues. The V segment lost 5 bases and the J segment 6 bases; nucleotides outside the gene matches: 13. Germline V gene data show CDR1 as MDHEN and CDR2 as SYDVKM. CDR3 DNA sequence: TGTGCCAGCAGTCTCCTTCCGGGACAGGGGACGTCCAATGAGCAGTTCTTC. Translation: CASSLLPGQGTSNEQFF. Drawing the rest from reference TRBV28 and TRBJ2-1, the complete variable domain is DVKVTQSSRYLVKRTGEKVFLECVQDMDHENMFWYRQDPGLGLRLIYFSYDVKMKEKGDIPEGYSVSREKKERFSLILESASTNQTSMYLCASSLLPGQGTSNEQFFGPGTRLTVL.

This clonotype was seen more than once but under ten times. The rearrangement links TRBV29-1 to TRBJ2-1; 9 bases agree with TRBD2. The CDR3 totals 13 residues. The germline V gene has CDR1 SQVTM and CDR2 ANQGSEA. Germline trimming cut 5 bases from V and 8 bases from J; bases unmatched to any gene: 7. CDR3: CSVRVSGSYEQFF. The DNA for the CDR3 is TGCAGCGTTCGGGTTAGCGGGAGTTATGAGCAGTTCTTC.

Concerning this clonotype: This could be a read error, since a much larger clone is one nucleotide away. The chain uses TRBV7-2 and TRBJ2-5; D call uncertain. The CDR3 is 14 residues long. Germline assignment: CDR1 SGHTA and CDR2 FQGNSA. CDR3 amino acids: CPSSFRKLGETQYF. In DNA, the CDR3 is TGTCCCAGCAGCTTTCGGAAGTTGGGAGAGACCCAGTACTTC.

This clonotype was detected only a few times. This chain links TRBV12-3 or TRBV12-4 with TRBJ2-1; TRBD2 matches 12 bases. This CDR3 region has 17 residues. J lost 5 bases, V lost 5 bases, and 10 bases had no gene match. The CDR3 DNA reads as TGTGCCAGCAGTCGCGAAACTAGCGGGGGGCGCCACAATGAGCAGTTCTTC. This gives the protein CASSRETSGGRHNEQFF.

This rearrangement joins TRBV7-8 to TRBJ1-3; 7 bases line up with TRBD1. The CDR3 consists of 18 residues. V lost 5 bases and J lost 1; bases outside the gene matches: 14. The germline gives CDR1 SGHVS, CDR2 FQNEAQ. CDR3 nucleotides: TGTGCCAGCAGCAAAGACAGGGCGAGAACAAAATCTGGAAACACCATATATTTT. Protein product: CASSKDRARTKSGNTIYF.

This clonotype was counted once. The chain combines TRBV20-1 with TRBJ2-1; D unclear. This CDR3 spans 14 amino acids. V lost 7 bases and J 0 bases, leaving 13 bases between the germline ends. CDR1 is DFQATT, CDR2 SNEGSKA, per germline (reference sequence). The CDR3 coding sequence is TGCAGTGGAGCGTGGAAAACCTCCTACAATGAGCAGTTCTTC. Amino acids: CSGAWKTSYNEQFF.

This clonotype was found many times. The chain combines TRBV12-3 or TRBV12-4 with TRBJ2-3, with a tentative D call TRBD2 (6 bases). V was clipped by 2 bases and J by 0 bases, with 15 bases between them. This CDR3 is 17 amino acids long. CDR3 in amino acids: CASSLSRPGTSTDTQYF. The CDR3 nucleotides are TGTGCCAGCAGTTTATCCCGCCCAGGGACTAGCACAGATACGCAGTATTTT.

CDR3 region: CASSIRWDEQFF. DNA for the CDR3: TGTGCCAGTAGTATAAGGTGGGATGAGCAGTTCTTC. The chain carries TRBV19 and TRBJ2-1; D gene unclear. CDR1 is LNHDA and CDR2 is SQIVND in the germline V gene (reference sequence). The CDR3 has 12 amino acids. V was shortened by 2 bases and J by 8 bases, with 7 bases between the two germline ends.

In this sample, this clonotype turned up a few times. The chain carries TRBV6-2 or TRBV6-3 and TRBJ2-7, with TRBD2 identical over 7 bases. The junction had 8 bases not matched to a gene; V was cut back by 2 bases and J by 1 base. The CDR3 totals 16 residues. Germline V CDR1 and CDR2: MNHEY, SVGEGT. The CDR3 is CASSYAGLAESYEQYF. In nucleotides, the CDR3 is TGTGCCAGCAGTTACGCTGGGCTAGCGGAATCCTACGAGCAGTACTTC.

This clonotype was observed many times. V is TRBV24-1 and J is TRBJ2-2; tentative D call: TRBD2 (5 bases). The V end was cut by 2 bases, the J end by 6 bases, with 12 bases between. The CDR3 is 15 residues long. Germline CDR1 KGHDR, CDR2 SFDVKD. For the CDR3, the DNA is TGTGCCACCAGTGATTCCGGGAAGGGCGCCGGGGAGCTGTTTTTT. Protein product: CATSDSGKGAGELFF.

J is TRBJ1-5 and V is TRBV7-6; the D is unclear. The germline V and J ends were trimmed by 1 base and 1 base, with 14 bases remaining between them. This CDR3 comprises 17 residues. The germline V gene encodes CDR1 SGHVS and CDR2 FNYEAQ. The CDR3 DNA sequence: TGTGCCAGCAGCTTAGAAGGTTATCCGGGGAGCAATCAGCCCCAGCATTTT. It is translated as CASSLEGYPGSNQPQHF.

This chain uses TRBV6-6 with TRBJ2-7, with 12 bases lining up with TRBD2. The length of the CDR3 is 14 residues. V shed 5 bases and J 4 bases; nucleotides not matched to a gene: 3. The germline CDR1 and CDR2 sequences are MNHNY and SVGAGI (reference sequence). The CDR3 bases are TGTGCCAGCAGTAAGACTAGCGGGAGTTACGAGCAGTACTTC. Protein: CASSKTSGSYEQYF.

This chain joins TRBV27 and TRBJ2-3; TRBD2 agrees at 14 bases. The CDR3 has 18 residues. Germline V gene sequence: CDR1 MNHEY, CDR2 SMNVEV (reference sequence). With V trimmed by 4 bases and J by 0 bases, 6 bases remained unmatched. The CDR3 DNA reads as TGTGCCAGCAGTTATCCGGGACTAGCGGGGGCCAGCACAGATACGCAGTATTTT. Amino acid sequence: CASSYPGLAGASTDTQYF.

Many counts were recorded for this clonotype. V gene TRBV11-2 combines with J gene TRBJ2-4; D tentatively reads TRBD1 or TRBD2 (5 bases each). Trimming shortened V by 9 bases and J by 4 bases, and 10 bases separated the two germline ends. The CDR3 is 12 residues long. Germline CDR1 SGHAT, CDR2 FQNNGV. The CDR3 region has the DNA TGTGCCAGAGACAGACTAAAAAACATTCAGTACTTC. This sequence encodes CARDRLKNIQYF.

This clonotype has ten or more counts. The gene calls are TRBV5-1 and TRBJ1-2; D possibly corresponds to TRBD1 (6 bases). This CDR3 comprises 14 residues. V lost 4 bases to trimming and J lost 6 bases, with 16 bases between them. The germline gives CDR1 SGHRS, CDR2 YFSETQ. The chain's CDR3 is CASSLSSGEDGYTF. For the CDR3, the DNA is TGCGCCAGCAGCCTAAGTTCAGGGGAGGATGGCTACACCTTC.

This clonotype appeared a few times. This chain connects TRBV6-2 or TRBV6-3 to TRBJ2-4; D possibly uses TRBD1 or TRBD2 (5 bases each). The CDR3 totals 18 residues. The germline gives CDR1 MNHEY, CDR2 SVGEGT. V lost 6 bases to trimming and J lost 7 bases, with 28 bases between them. CDR3: CASRGVVPAKKPGNIQYF. The CDR3 nucleotides are TGTGCCAGCAGGGGGGTTGTTCCAGCGAAAAAGCCGGGGAACATTCAGTACTTC.

This clonotype occurred many times. The chain uses TRBV7-2 and TRBJ1-5; maybe TRBD1 (5 bases). This CDR3 region has 13 residues. The V and J ends lost 3 bases and 7 bases respectively, with 10 bases between them. The germline gives CDR1 SGHTA, CDR2 FQGNSA. The CDR3 region has the DNA TGTGCCAGCAGCTTCAGGGAATTGCAGCCCCAGCATTTT. Translating it yields CASSFRELQPQHF.